This TCR beta chain emerged from a study of CD8 T cells in ankylosing spondylitis. This clonotype was seen a handful of times. The antigen is not known. Study findings and constraints: Seven to nine highly homologous variants made up a TCR beta motif, and this motif appeared characteristic of ankylosing spondylitis blood. The authors reported significant enrichment of disease-linked clones in matched ankylosing spondylitis synovial fluid.

TCRdb itself ran the 5' RACE reads through MiXCR, one entry per CDR3 protein. The table shows 220,000 or so distinct CDR3 sequences, with around 19% occurring only once. The CDR3 contains 16 residues. V lost 0 bases, J lost 0 bases, and 12 bases lay in between. The germline CDR1 and CDR2 sequences are LGHNA and YSLEER. The rearrangement links TRBV4-3 to TRBJ2-7; D is undetermined. The sequenced material came from blood, either unsorted or a sorted T cell fraction (not recorded which). The TCR originated in a male donor with ankylosing spondylitis. The chain's CDR3 is CASSQESISFSYEQYF. The CDR3 nucleotides read TGCGCCAGCAGCCAAGAATCCATCTCGTTCTCCTACGAGCAGTACTTC.